The sample holds a few counts of the clone carrying this T cell receptor (beta chain). The sample carries other DNA sequences with the same CDR3. The germline V and J ends were trimmed by 3 bases and 1 base, with 11 bases remaining between them. There are 15 residues in the CDR3. CDR1 and CDR2 (germline): SEHNR, FQNEAQ (reference sequence). How the authors handled the data: It was from reference gene primer amplification that nucleated cell counts were estimated. Produced via immunoSEQ multiplex PCR; TCRdb's table is partial and in-frame only. The V and J calls and clone size come from that table; D and trimming were worked out from the DNA. Here the sample spans 300,000 to 500,000 clones, approximately 90% being singletons. The sample belongs to a study of blood T cell repertoires in COVID-19.

Sequenced sample: PBMCs or T cells enriched from blood (not recorded which). The source is a woman aged 25 to 39 with acute COVID-19. The V gene is TRBV7-9, the J gene TRBJ2-3, with D possibly being TRBD1 (5 bases). CDR3 protein: CASSLGQGGTDTQYF. CDR3 coding DNA: TGTGCCAGCAGCTTGGGGCAGGGTGGCACAGATACGCAGTATTTT.